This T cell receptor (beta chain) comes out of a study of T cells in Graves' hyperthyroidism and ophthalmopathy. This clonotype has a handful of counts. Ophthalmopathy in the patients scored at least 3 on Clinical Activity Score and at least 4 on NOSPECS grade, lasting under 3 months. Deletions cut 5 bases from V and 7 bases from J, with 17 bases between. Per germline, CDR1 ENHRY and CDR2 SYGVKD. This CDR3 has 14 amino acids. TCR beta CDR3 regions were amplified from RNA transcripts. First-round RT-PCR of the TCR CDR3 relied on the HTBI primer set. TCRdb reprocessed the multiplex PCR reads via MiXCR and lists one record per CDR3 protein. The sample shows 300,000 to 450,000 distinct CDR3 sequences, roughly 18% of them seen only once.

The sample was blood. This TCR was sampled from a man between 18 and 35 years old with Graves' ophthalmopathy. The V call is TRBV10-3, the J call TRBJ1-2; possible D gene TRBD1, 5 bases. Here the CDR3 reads CAISTNRGRAGYTF. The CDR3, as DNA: TGTGCCATCAGTACAAACCGGGGCCGAGCTGGCTACACCTTC.